This is a list of T cell receptor beta chains from one sample in a study of T cells in Graves' hyperthyroidism and ophthalmopathy. TCRdb re-called the multiplex PCR reads through MiXCR, storing one row per CDR3 protein. The data contain about 610,000 distinct CDR3 sequences, 15% to 20% of them singletons. Sequencing input: blood. The receptors stem from a woman aged 40-49 years with Graves' ophthalmopathy. CDR3s include the opening cysteine and the closing phenylalanine or tryptophan. A D gene is named only where the DNA matches it firmly. Size is omitted from some rows. Given values are once, few, many or a class for expanded clones.

v_call	d_call	clone_size	j_call	cdr3_nt	cdr3_aa
TRBV19	.	few	TRBJ2-2	TGTGCCAGTAGTATATTTGTTCGGGAGACCGGGGAGCTGTTTTTT	CASSIFVRETGELFF
TRBV6-5	.	few	TRBJ1-5	TGTGCCAGCAGTTACTCGGGGGGATCTAGCAATCAGCCCCAGCATTTT	CASSYSGGSSNQPQHF
TRBV11-2	TRBD2	.	TRBJ2-1	TGTGCCAGCAGCCCGGGACTAGCGGGGGGACCCTACAATGAGCAGCTCTTC	CASSPGLAGGPYNEQLF
TRBV20-1	TRBD1	few	TRBJ2-4	TGCAGTGCTAGAGACCCCCGAGGGGGCCTCGGTTGGAACATTCAGTACTTC	CSARDPRGGLGWNIQYF
TRBV20-1	.	.	TRBJ2-3	TGCAGTGCTGTTGTGGGTGATACGCAGTATTTT	CSAVVGDTQYF
TRBV19	TRBD1	few	TRBJ1-6	TGTGCCAGTAGTATAGGCCCGACAGGGAATTCACCCCTCCACTTT	CASSIGPTGNSPLHF
TRBV28	.	many	TRBJ2-7	TGTGCCAGCACCCCCACCGGACAGCCCAACTACGAGCAGTACTTC	CASTPTGQPNYEQYF
TRBV2	.	many	TRBJ2-7	TGTGCCAGCAGGGGGGACGGCTACGAGCAGTACTTC	CASRGDGYEQYF
TRBV27	TRBD1	many	TRBJ2-5	TGTGCCAGCAGTTTATCGAAGCAGGGGGCCCCAGAGACCCAGTACTTC	CASSLSKQGAPETQYF
TRBV12-3/TRBV12-4	.	.	TRBJ2-2	TGTGCCAGCAGTTTATTGGGCCCCGGGGAGCTGTTTTTT	CASSLLGPGELFF
TRBV25-1	.	.	TRBJ2-5	TGTGCCAGCAGTGATCCGTGGTGGGGGACCCAGTACTTC	CASSDPWWGTQYF
TRBV19	.	few	TRBJ1-2	TGTGCCAGTAGCCACAGGGATGGCTACACCTTC	CASSHRDGYTF
TRBV20-1	.	few	TRBJ2-5	TGCAGTGCCACCCCGGGCGGGACTGCAAAAGAGACCCAGTACTTC	CSATPGGTAKETQYF
TRBV20-1	TRBD2	many	TRBJ2-5	TGCAGTGCTAGAGAGGGTCTAGCGGGGGGTCCCCGAGAGACCCAGTACTTC	CSAREGLAGGPRETQYF
TRBV5-5	.	few	TRBJ1-3	TGTGCCAGCAGCTCGACAGTTTCCTCTGGAAACACCATATATTTT	CASSSTVSSGNTIYF
TRBV19	.	.	TRBJ2-3	TGTGCCAGCAGTATGTTCAGGGAGGGCACAGATACGCAGTATTTT	CASSMFREGTDTQYF
TRBV5-1	.	many	TRBJ2-1	TGCGCCAGCAGCTTGGGAGGTTTGTTGGTTATGGGGTTCAATGAGCAGTTCTTC	CASSLGGLLVMGFNEQFF
TRBV2	.	.	TRBJ1-6	TGTGCCAGCAGTGAAGCAGGCAACGATTCACCCCTCCACTTT	CASSEAGNDSPLHF
TRBV5-5	.	few	TRBJ1-2	TGTGCCAGCAGCCTAGGTGGACGGACGTTGGGCTACACCTTC	CASSLGGRTLGYTF
TRBV30	.	many	TRBJ2-2	TGTGCCTGGAGAATGGTCACCGGGGAGCTGTTTTTT	CAWRMVTGELFF
TRBV5-1	.	few	TRBJ2-7	TGCGCCAGCAGCTCCGGGACACCCGGGTACGAGCAGTACTTC	CASSSGTPGYEQYF
TRBV6-1	.	.	TRBJ2-5	TGTGCCAGCAGCGCCTCCCGCAGGGGGGGGGAGACCCAGTACTTC	CASSASRRGGETQYF
TRBV29-1	.	.	TRBJ2-2	TGCAGCGTTCAGGCAGGGTTGACCGGGGAGCTGTTTTTT	CSVQAGLTGELFF
TRBV12-3/TRBV12-4	.	many	TRBJ2-7	TGTGCCAGCACCTCCGCAGGATCCTACGAGCAGTACTTC	CASTSAGSYEQYF
TRBV6-1	TRBD1	few	TRBJ2-7	TGTGCCAGCAGAGGGACAGCCAACTACGAGCAGTACTTC	CASRGTANYEQYF
TRBV28	TRBD2	many	TRBJ2-1	TGTGCCAGCAGTTCGACTAGCGGTACTTCCTACAATGAGCAGTTCTTC	CASSSTSGTSYNEQFF
TRBV2	.	many	TRBJ2-5	TGTGCCAGCAGCAGAAGTTGGGCAAAAGAGACCCAGTACTTC	CASSRSWAKETQYF
TRBV12-3/TRBV12-4	.	.	TRBJ2-7	TGTGCCAGCAGTTTGGGGACCGGGACTCACTCCTACGAGCAGTACTTC	CASSLGTGTHSYEQYF
TRBV18	.	.	TRBJ2-1	TGTGCCAGTCGGAGGGAGGACAATTACAATGAGCAGTTCTTC	CASRREDNYNEQFF
TRBV20-1	.	once	TRBJ2-7	TGCAGTGCCCACAGGCCGGACTCCTACGAGCAGTACTTC	CSAHRPDSYEQYF
TRBV5-1	.	many	TRBJ2-5	TGCGCCAGCAGCTTGGGCGTGACGTACCAAGAGACCCAGTACTTC	CASSLGVTYQETQYF
TRBV12-3/TRBV12-4	TRBD2	many	TRBJ2-5	TGTGCCAGCAGTTTGGGGCGGGGGGGAGAGACCCAGTACTTC	CASSLGRGGETQYF
TRBV27	.	few	TRBJ2-5	TGTGCCAGTTCAAAGCGGCGCCAAGAGACCCAGTACTTC	CASSKRRQETQYF
TRBV5-1	TRBD2	many	TRBJ2-3	TGCGCCAGCAGCGTCATAGCGGGGGGGCCTCAAGATACGCAGTATTTT	CASSVIAGGPQDTQYF
TRBV2	.	many	TRBJ2-1	TGTGCCAGCAGTGAATCAGGCGGTCAAAATGAGCAGTTCTTC	CASSESGGQNEQFF
TRBV6-1	TRBD1	many	TRBJ1-2	TGTGCCAGCAGTAAGGACAGGGCAGGGGGCTACACCTTC	CASSKDRAGGYTF
TRBV30	.	many	TRBJ1-2	TGTGCCTGGAACCAATTAAGGGGTGGTGGCTACACCTTC	CAWNQLRGGGYTF
TRBV20-1	TRBD1	many	TRBJ1-1	TGCAGTGCGAGGGGACAGGACCTAATGAACACTGAAGCTTTCTTT	CSARGQDLMNTEAFF
TRBV7-2	.	many	TRBJ2-3	TGTGCCAGCAGCTCCCGCCAGCGGACCACAGATACGCAGTATTTT	CASSSRQRTTDTQYF
TRBV27	TRBD1	many	TRBJ1-2	TGTGCCAGCAGTTCCCCCGGGACAGGGGGCCTCGTTGATGGCTACACCTTC	CASSSPGTGGLVDGYTF
TRBV7-3	TRBD2	few	TRBJ2-3	TGTGCCAGCAGCAAGACTAGCTTGGGGACAGATACGCAGTATTTT	CASSKTSLGTDTQYF
TRBV6-2/TRBV6-3	TRBD2	many	TRBJ2-1	TGTGCCAGCAGTTACTCAGCGGGAAGCTCCTACAATGAGCAGTTCTTC	CASSYSAGSSYNEQFF
TRBV28	TRBD2	once	TRBJ2-5	TGTGCCAGCAGGCCTTCGGGGGGAGGCCAAGAGACCCAGTACTTC	CASRPSGGGQETQYF
TRBV7-3	TRBD2	many	TRBJ2-1	TGTGCCAGCAGCTTAGGAGGGACTAGCGGGAGGGCCAATGAGCAGTTCTTC	CASSLGGTSGRANEQFF
TRBV20-1	TRBD1	many	TRBJ1-6	TGCAGTGCTAGAGATAGGCGACCCTCGCAGACAGGGCAAGCACCCCTCCACTTT	CSARDRRPSQTGQAPLHF
TRBV20-1	.	many	TRBJ2-4	TGCAGTGCTAGTTCCGGGTTAAACATTCAGTACTTC	CSASSGLNIQYF
TRBV9	.	few	TRBJ1-1	TGTGCCAGCAGCCCCCGTGGGGGGCTAGGAACTGAAGCTTTCTTT	CASSPRGGLGTEAFF
TRBV9	TRBD1	many	TRBJ2-4	TGTGCCAGCAGCGTAGGGGGACAGGGGAACATTCAGTACTTC	CASSVGGQGNIQYF
TRBV7-2	.	many	TRBJ2-3	TGTGCCAGCAGGAAAACTAGCACAGATACGCAGTATTTT	CASRKTSTDTQYF
TRBV11-3	TRBD2	many	TRBJ2-1	TGTGCCAGCAGCTCCTCCGGGGGACTAGCTTGGAATGAGCAGTTCTTC	CASSSSGGLAWNEQFF
TRBV18	TRBD2	many	TRBJ2-7	TGTGCCAGCTCACCCTCGACTAGCGGCCCCTACGAGCAGTACTTC	CASSPSTSGPYEQYF
TRBV28	.	.	TRBJ1-2	TGTGCCAGCAGATCTCTCGGGGGCAAGGTTCCCTATAGCTACACCTTC	CASRSLGGKVPYSYTF
TRBV28	.	once	TRBJ2-7	TGTGCCAGCAGTTTATTGGGGGCCTTCGAGCAGTACTTC	CASSLLGAFEQYF
TRBV2	.	many	TRBJ1-5	TGTGCCAGCAGTGATGGGGGGGCTAGCAATCAGCCCCAGCATTTT	CASSDGGASNQPQHF
TRBV7-3	.	many	TRBJ1-1	TGTGCCAGCAGCCGTGGCCCACTTGACACTGAAGCTTTCTTT	CASSRGPLDTEAFF
TRBV28	.	many	TRBJ1-5	TGTGCCAGCAGACTCCCGGGCAATCAGCCCCAGCATTTT	CASRLPGNQPQHF
TRBV11-2	TRBD1	many	TRBJ2-1	TGTGCCAGCAGTCTTCGGGGACAGGGCATCAATGAGCAGTTCTTC	CASSLRGQGINEQFF
TRBV30	TRBD2	.	TRBJ2-2	TGTGCCTGGAGTGTAGCGGGGGGGCCGTGGAACACCGGGGAGCTGTTTTTT	CAWSVAGGPWNTGELFF
TRBV14	TRBD2	.	TRBJ2-5	TGTGCCAGCAGCAACCTAGCGGGGTTCGGGGAGACCCAGTACTTC	CASSNLAGFGETQYF